This T cell receptor (beta chain) derives from a study of CD8 T cells in ankylosing spondylitis. The study, taken as a whole, reports: Seemingly distinctive of ankylosing spondylitis blood was a TCR beta motif formed by eight highly homologous variants.

CDR1 and CDR2 (germline): SGDLS, YYNGEE. The CDR3 spans 13 residues. J gave up 5 bases and V 3 bases, and 4 bases lay outside the gene matches. TCRdb reprocessed the 5' RACE reads via MiXCR and lists one record per CDR3 protein. The repertoire holds a few hundred thousand distinct CDR3 sequences, with roughly 15% as singletons. This clonotype was detected a few times. No antigen is known for it. The sequence derives from a male donor with ankylosing spondylitis. Sequencing used blood, either unsorted or a sorted T cell fraction (not recorded which). The V call is TRBV9, the J call TRBJ1-2; 7 bases line up with TRBD1. The CDR3 coding sequence is TGTGCCAGCAGCGAAAAGACAGGGTATGGCTACACCTTC. This gives the protein CASSEKTGYGYTF.